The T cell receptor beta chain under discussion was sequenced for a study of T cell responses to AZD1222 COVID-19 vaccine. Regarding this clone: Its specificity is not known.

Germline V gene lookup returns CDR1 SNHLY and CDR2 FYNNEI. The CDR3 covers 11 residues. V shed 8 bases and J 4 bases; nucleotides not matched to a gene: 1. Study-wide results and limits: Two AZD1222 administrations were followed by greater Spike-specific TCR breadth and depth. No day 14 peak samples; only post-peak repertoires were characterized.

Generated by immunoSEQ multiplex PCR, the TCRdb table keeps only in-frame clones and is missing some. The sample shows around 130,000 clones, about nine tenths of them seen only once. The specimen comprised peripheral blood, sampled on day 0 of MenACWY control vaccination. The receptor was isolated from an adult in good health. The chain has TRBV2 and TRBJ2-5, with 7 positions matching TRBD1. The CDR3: CASWTGETQYF. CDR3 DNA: TGTGCCAGCTGGACAGGAGAGACCCAGTACTTC. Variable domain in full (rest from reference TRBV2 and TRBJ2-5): EPEVTQTPSHQVTQMGQEVILRCVPISNHLYFYWYRQILGQKVEFLVSFYNNEISEKSEIFDDQFSVERPDGSNFTLKIRSTKLEDSAMYFCASWTGETQYFGPGTRLLVL.